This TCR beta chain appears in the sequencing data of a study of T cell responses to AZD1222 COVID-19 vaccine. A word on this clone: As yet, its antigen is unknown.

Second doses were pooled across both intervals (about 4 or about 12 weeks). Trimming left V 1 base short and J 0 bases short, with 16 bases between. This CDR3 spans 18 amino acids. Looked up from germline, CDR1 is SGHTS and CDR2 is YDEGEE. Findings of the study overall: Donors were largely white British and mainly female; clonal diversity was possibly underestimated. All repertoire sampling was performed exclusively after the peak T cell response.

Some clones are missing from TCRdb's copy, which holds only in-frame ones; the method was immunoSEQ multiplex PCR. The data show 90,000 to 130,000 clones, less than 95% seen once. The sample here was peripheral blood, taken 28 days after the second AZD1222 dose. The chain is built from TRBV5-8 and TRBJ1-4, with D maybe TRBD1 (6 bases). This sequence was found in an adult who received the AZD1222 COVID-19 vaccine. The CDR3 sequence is CASSLIGQSLTTNEKLFF. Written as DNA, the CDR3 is TGTGCCAGCAGCTTGATTGGACAGAGTTTGACAACTAATGAAAAACTGTTTTTT. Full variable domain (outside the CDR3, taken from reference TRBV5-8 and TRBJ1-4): EAGVTQSPTHLIKTRGQQATLRCSPISGHTSVYWYQQALGLGLQFLLWYDEGEERNRGNFPPRFSGRQFPNYSSELNVNALELEDSALYLCASSLIGQSLTTNEKLFFGSGTQLSVL.